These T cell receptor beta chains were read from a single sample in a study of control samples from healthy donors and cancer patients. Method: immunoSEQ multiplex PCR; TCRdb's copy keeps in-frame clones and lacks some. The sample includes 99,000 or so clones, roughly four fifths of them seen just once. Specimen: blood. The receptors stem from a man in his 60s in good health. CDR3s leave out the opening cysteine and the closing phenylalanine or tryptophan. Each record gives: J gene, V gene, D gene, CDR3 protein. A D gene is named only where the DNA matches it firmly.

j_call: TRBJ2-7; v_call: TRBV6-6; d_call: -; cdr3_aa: ASRLGTSYEQY
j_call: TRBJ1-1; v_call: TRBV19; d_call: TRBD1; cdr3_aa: ASSKTTGAGTEAF
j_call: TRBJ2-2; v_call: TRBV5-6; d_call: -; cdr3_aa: ASSSLNLGTGELF
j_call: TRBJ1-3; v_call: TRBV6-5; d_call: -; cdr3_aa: ASSKTGGLGNTIY
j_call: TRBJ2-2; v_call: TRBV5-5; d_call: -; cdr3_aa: ASSLDMGRGTGELF
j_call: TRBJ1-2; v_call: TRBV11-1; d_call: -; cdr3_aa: ASSQERVGYT
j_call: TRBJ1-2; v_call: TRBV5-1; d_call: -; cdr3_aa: ASSLDPARRDGYT
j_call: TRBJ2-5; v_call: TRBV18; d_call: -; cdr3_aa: ASSPDRKETQY
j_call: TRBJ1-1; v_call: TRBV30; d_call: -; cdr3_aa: AWSRGGPSNTEAF
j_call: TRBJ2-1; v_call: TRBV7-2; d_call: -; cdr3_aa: ASSPNRPYEQF
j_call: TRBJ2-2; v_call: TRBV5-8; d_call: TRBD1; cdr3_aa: ASSSGQGYTGELF
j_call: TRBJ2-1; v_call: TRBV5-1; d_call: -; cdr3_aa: ASSVRDNAYNEQF
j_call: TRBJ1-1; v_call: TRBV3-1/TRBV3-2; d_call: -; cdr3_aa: ASSPYSMNTEAF
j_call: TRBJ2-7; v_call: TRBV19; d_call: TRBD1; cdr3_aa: ASSPGTGGSYEQY
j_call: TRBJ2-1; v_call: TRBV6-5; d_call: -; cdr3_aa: ASSYAGLGNEQF
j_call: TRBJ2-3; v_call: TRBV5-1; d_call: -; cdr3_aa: ASSFSGATQY
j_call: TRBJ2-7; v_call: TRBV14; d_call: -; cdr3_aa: ASSQALGGETYEQY
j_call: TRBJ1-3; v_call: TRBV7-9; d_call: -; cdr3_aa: ASSSSDRTVNTIY
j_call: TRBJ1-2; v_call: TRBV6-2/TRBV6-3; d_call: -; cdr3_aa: ASSYPMNYGYT
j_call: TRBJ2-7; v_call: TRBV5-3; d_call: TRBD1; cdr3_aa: ARSGLGQEVRGSYEQY
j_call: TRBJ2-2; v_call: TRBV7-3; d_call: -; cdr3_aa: ASSGDPPTGELF
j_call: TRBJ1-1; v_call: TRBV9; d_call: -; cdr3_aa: ASSVATGAMNTEAF
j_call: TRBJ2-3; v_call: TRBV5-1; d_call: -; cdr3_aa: ASREGLASTDTQY
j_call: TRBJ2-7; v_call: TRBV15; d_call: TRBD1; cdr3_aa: ATSRAGTGDNEQY
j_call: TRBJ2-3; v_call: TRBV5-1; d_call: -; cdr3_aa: ASSLDGYITDTQY
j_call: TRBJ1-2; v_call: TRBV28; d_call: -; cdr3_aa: ASSSRSYGYT
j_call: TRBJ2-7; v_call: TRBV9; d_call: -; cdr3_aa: ASSPGTSYEQY
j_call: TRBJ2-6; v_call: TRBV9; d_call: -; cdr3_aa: ASSVDGSGANVLT
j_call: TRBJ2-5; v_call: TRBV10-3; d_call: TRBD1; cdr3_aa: AIKGDRGEETQY
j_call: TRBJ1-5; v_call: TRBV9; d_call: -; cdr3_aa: ASSVDGANQPQH
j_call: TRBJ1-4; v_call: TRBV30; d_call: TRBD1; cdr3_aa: AWSVLGQGPLDEKLF
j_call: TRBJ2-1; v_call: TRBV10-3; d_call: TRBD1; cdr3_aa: AISEGGQGADNEQF
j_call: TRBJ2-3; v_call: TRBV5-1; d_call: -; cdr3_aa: ASSGRGGTDTQY
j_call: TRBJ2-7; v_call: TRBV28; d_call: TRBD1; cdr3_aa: ASLDGTGIYEQY
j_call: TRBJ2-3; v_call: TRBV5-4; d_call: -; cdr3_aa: ASSTSTDTQY
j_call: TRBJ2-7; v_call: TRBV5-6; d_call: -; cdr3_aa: ASSSTRLAYEQY
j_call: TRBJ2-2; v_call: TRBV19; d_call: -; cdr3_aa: ASSMRTSYGELF
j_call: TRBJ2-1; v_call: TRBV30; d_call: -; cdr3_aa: AWSVLPASAYNEQF
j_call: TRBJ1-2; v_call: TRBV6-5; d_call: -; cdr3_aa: ASTSEQGSRHT
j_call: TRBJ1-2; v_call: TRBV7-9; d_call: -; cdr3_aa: ASSFSERITNYGYT
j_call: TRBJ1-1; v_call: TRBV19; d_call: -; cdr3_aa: ASSLTRMNTEAF
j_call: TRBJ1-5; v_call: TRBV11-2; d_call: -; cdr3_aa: ASSLDRNQPQH